This is a list of T cell receptor beta chains from one sample in a study of cytomegalovirus exposure and HLA in healthy donors. Libraries were prepared by immunoSEQ multiplex PCR; TCRdb keeps only in-frame clonotypes and omits some of them. The sample has roughly 130,000 clones; around 85% are singletons. The source material was PBMCs. These receptors originate from a woman aged 50 to 60 in good health and CMV-seropositive. The CDR3 runs from the conserved cysteine through the conserved F or W. The order of the fields is J gene, D gene, clone size, V gene, CDR3 DNA, CDR3 protein. The D gene is left open where the match is weak. Size tells how often a clone was seen (once, few, many) or the class of an expanded clone, and some rows leave it out.

>TRBJ2-2|TRBD2|-|TRBV30
TGTGCCTGGAGTGGACTAGCGGGGGGATCTAACACCGGGGAGCTGTTTTTT
CAWSGLAGGSNTGELFF
>TRBJ2-2|-|-|TRBV6-5
TGTGCCAGCAGTTACGGGACAACGAACACCGGGGAGCTGTTTTTT
CASSYGTTNTGELFF
>TRBJ2-1|TRBD2|-|TRBV7-2
TGTGCCAGCAGCTTAGTGGCGGGGGGCTTGGGGAATGAGCAGTTCTTC
CASSLVAGGLGNEQFF
>TRBJ2-2|TRBD1|-|TRBV2
TGTGCCAGCAGGGACAGGGCCGGGGAGCTGTTTTTT
CASRDRAGELFF
>TRBJ1-1|TRBD1|-|TRBV29-1
TGCAGCGTTTTCACAGGGGGGAACACTGAAGCTTTCTTT
CSVFTGGNTEAFF
>TRBJ1-6|TRBD1|-|TRBV5-5
TGTGCCAGCAGCCGATCGGGACAGGGGAATAATTCACCCCTCCACTTT
CASSRSGQGNNSPLHF
>TRBJ2-1|-|-|TRBV6-5
TGTGCCACCCGCCCGGCGGTCCCAATGATGCAGTTCTTC
CATRPAVPMMQFF
>TRBJ2-6|-|-|TRBV4-3
TGCGCCAGCAGCCAGGAAGGTCCAGGGAGGACTGGGGCCAACGTCCTGACTTTC
CASSQEGPGRTGANVLTF
>TRBJ2-3|TRBD1|-|TRBV28
TGTGCCAGCACCAGGGACAGGGAGGCAGATACGCAGTATTTT
CASTRDREADTQYF
>TRBJ2-3|TRBD1|once|TRBV5-1
TGCGCCAGCAGCTTCGGACAGGGGACAGATACGCAGTATTTT
CASSFGQGTDTQYF
>TRBJ1-1|-|once|TRBV14
TGTGCCAGCAGCCAAGCCGGGGGGGGGAGCACTGAAGCTTTCTTT
CASSQAGGGSTEAFF
>TRBJ2-3|TRBD2|-|TRBV7-2
TGTGCCAGCAGCTTAGCGCCTAGCGGGGGGTCAGATACGCAGTATTTT
CASSLAPSGGSDTQYF
>TRBJ1-2|-|once|TRBV9
TGTGCCAGCAGCGTAGGGGAGGGAAGTGGCTACACCTTC
CASSVGEGSGYTF
>TRBJ2-1|-|few|TRBV5-4
TGTGCCAGCAGCTTGGGCAGCTCCTACAATGAGCAGTTCTTC
CASSLGSSYNEQFF
>TRBJ1-2|TRBD1|-|TRBV6-1
TGTGCCAGCAGCATGACAGGGGGCTCGGACTATGGCTACACCTTC
CASSMTGGSDYGYTF
>TRBJ2-2|TRBD2|-|TRBV5-1
TGCGCCAGCAGCTTCGGGACTAGCGGGGGAAACACCGGGGAGCTGTTTTTT
CASSFGTSGGNTGELFF
>TRBJ1-2|-|-|TRBV28
TGTGCCAGCAGTTTGGTGTACACCTTCCCTTATGGCTACACCTTC
CASSLVYTFPYGYTF
>TRBJ2-3|-|-|TRBV28
TGTGCCAGCAGTTTAGCTAGCGCGGGGCGGAATACGCAGTATTTT
CASSLASAGRNTQYF
>TRBJ2-4|-|-|TRBV7-2
TGTGCCAGCAGCTTACGGCTAGGGGCGGAAAACATTCAGTACTTC
CASSLRLGAENIQYF
>TRBJ2-7|-|-|TRBV9
TGTGCCAGCAGCCCCCCCGGGGAAGACGAGCAGTACTTC
CASSPPGEDEQYF
>TRBJ2-2|-|-|TRBV29-1
TGCAGCGTGGCCGAGGTTCGCACCGGGGAGCTGTTTTTT
CSVAEVRTGELFF
>TRBJ2-7|-|-|TRBV7-8
TGTGCCAGCAGCGAGCACTACGAGCAGTACTTC
CASSEHYEQYF